A selection of T cell receptor beta chains follows, all from one sample in a study of blood T cell repertoires in COVID-19. TCRdb keeps only in-frame clones here, not all; method: immunoSEQ multiplex PCR. Found here are tens of thousands of clones, 70% to 85% of them singletons; the top ten hold about 30%. Sequencing used peripheral blood. These receptors were taken from a man between 65 and 79 years old with acute or convalescent COVID-19. The CDR3 runs from the conserved cysteine through the conserved F or W. D genes are given only for firm matches. A row's size may be missing; if present it is once, few, many or a size class.

TRBV7-3,TRBJ1-2,TRBD1,-,CASSSTGTGDGYTF,TGTGCCAGCAGCTCCACCGGGACAGGGGATGGCTACACCTTC
TRBV5-1,TRBJ1-1,-,-,CASSLGQAEGTEAFF,TGCGCCAGCAGCTTGGGGCAGGCTGAGGGCACTGAAGCTTTCTTT
TRBV2,TRBJ2-7,TRBD2,-,CASSGLAGALYSYEQYF,TGTGCCAGCTCGGGACTAGCGGGAGCCCTATACTCCTACGAGCAGTACTTC
TRBV7-2,TRBJ2-1,-,-,CASSSGSYNEQFF,TGTGCCAGCAGCTCCGGCTCCTACAATGAGCAGTTCTTC
TRBV5-1,TRBJ2-7,-,-,CASSLFVSYEQYF,TGCGCCAGCAGCTTGTTCGTTTCCTACGAGCAGTACTTC
TRBV6-2/TRBV6-3,TRBJ1-1,TRBD1,-,CASSPSRDRRNTEAFF,TGTGCCAGCAGCCCGAGCCGGGACAGAAGGAACACTGAAGCTTTCTTT
TRBV28,TRBJ1-2,TRBD1,-,CASRTQLTGNYGYTF,TGTGCCAGCAGAACCCAACTGACAGGGAACTATGGCTACACCTTC
TRBV4-1,TRBJ2-1,-,-,CASSQVDLISYNEQFF,TGCGCCAGCAGCCAGGTTGACTTGATCTCCTACAATGAGCAGTTCTTC
TRBV15,TRBJ1-5,-,-,CATSRGLSGPLSNQPQHF,TGTGCCACCAGCAGAGGCCTATCAGGGCCGCTTAGCAATCAGCCCCAGCATTTT
TRBV7-2,TRBJ2-1,TRBD2,-,CASSLLGLAGVYNEQFF,TGTGCCAGCAGCCTACTGGGACTAGCGGGGGTGTACAATGAGCAGTTCTTC
TRBV12-5,TRBJ2-2,TRBD2,-,CASSAGVVTGELFF,TGTGCTAGTTCAGCGGGAGTCGTGACCGGGGAGCTGTTTTTT
TRBV4-2,TRBJ2-5,-,-,CASSPNHQADQETQYF,TGTGCCAGCAGCCCCAACCATCAAGCGGATCAAGAGACCCAGTACTTC
TRBV6-5,TRBJ2-7,TRBD2,-,CASSPRTSGLYEQYF,TGTGCCAGCAGTCCACGGACTAGCGGGCTTTACGAGCAGTACTTC
TRBV6-5,TRBJ2-7,-,-,CATRVTYEQYF,TGTGCCACGAGGGTGACCTACGAGCAGTACTTC
TRBV28,TRBJ1-2,-,few,CASSPTGIRGYTF,TGTGCCAGCAGCCCAACAGGAATTCGTGGCTACACCTTC
TRBV4-1,TRBJ2-2,TRBD2,-,CASSPLAGGGTGELFF,TGCGCCAGCAGCCCACTAGCGGGAGGTGGCACCGGGGAGCTGTTTTTT
TRBV29-1,TRBJ2-3,TRBD2,-,CSVDGTSGSSTDTQYF,TGCAGCGTTGATGGGACTAGCGGGAGTTCGACAGATACGCAGTATTTT
TRBV25-1,TRBJ2-5,-,-,CASSDHRDWGTQYF,TGTGCCAGCAGTGATCACCGGGACTGGGGGACCCAGTACTTC
TRBV9,TRBJ1-2,-,few,CASSVVSSGRGHGYTF,TGTGCCAGCAGCGTAGTATCTTCGGGGAGGGGCCATGGCTACACCTTC
TRBV10-1,TRBJ2-7,TRBD1,-,CASSESGQGLYEQYF,TGCGCCAGCAGTGAGTCGGGACAGGGTCTCTACGAGCAGTACTTC
TRBV6-2/TRBV6-3,TRBJ1-1,-,-,CASSGGGLTEAFF,TGTGCCAGCAGCGGGGGGGGCCTCACTGAAGCTTTCTTT
TRBV7-9,TRBJ2-7,-,-,CASSLSLEQYF,TGTGCCAGCAGCTTGTCCCTCGAGCAGTACTTC
TRBV11-2,TRBJ1-4,TRBD1,-,CASSVTGGANEKLFF,TGTGCCAGCAGCGTCACAGGGGGGGCGAATGAAAAACTGTTTTTT
TRBV2,TRBJ2-7,-,-,CASSVGHAYEQYF,TGTGCCAGCAGCGTCGGACATGCCTACGAGCAGTACTTC
TRBV6-2/TRBV6-3,TRBJ2-3,TRBD2,once,CASSRGRLAGTDTQYF,TGTGCCAGCAGCCGGGGGCGACTAGCGGGGACAGATACGCAGTATTTT
TRBV7-9,TRBJ1-1,-,-,CASSSQQGTEAFF,TGTGCCAGCAGCTCACAACAGGGCACTGAAGCTTTCTTT
TRBV27,TRBJ1-1,TRBD1,once,CASSNRAPGGTEAFF,TGTGCCAGCAGTAATCGAGCCCCAGGGGGCACTGAAGCTTTCTTT
TRBV7-9,TRBJ2-3,-,once,CASSLPRGTIKPTDTQYF,TGTGCCAGCAGCTTACCCAGGGGAACAATTAAGCCCACAGATACGCAGTATTTT
TRBV7-3,TRBJ1-4,TRBD1,-,CASSLRGTGVEKLFF,TGTGCCAGCAGCTTAAGAGGGACAGGGGTTGAAAAACTGTTTTTT
TRBV7-6,TRBJ2-5,TRBD2,-,CASSFEVGLAGGGETQYF,TGTGCCAGCAGCTTTGAGGTGGGACTAGCGGGAGGAGGAGAGACCCAGTACTTC
TRBV19,TRBJ2-7,TRBD2,-,CASSIEGLAGVRNEQYF,TGTGCCAGTAGTATAGAGGGACTAGCGGGAGTGAGAAACGAGCAGTACTTC
TRBV19,TRBJ2-7,-,-,CASSIGLAGYEQYF,TGTGCCAGTAGTATCGGCCTCGCGGGGTACGAGCAGTACTTC
TRBV3-1/TRBV3-2,TRBJ2-1,-,-,CASSSLFSGYNEQFF,TGTGCCAGCAGCAGTCTATTTAGCGGCTACAATGAGCAGTTCTTC